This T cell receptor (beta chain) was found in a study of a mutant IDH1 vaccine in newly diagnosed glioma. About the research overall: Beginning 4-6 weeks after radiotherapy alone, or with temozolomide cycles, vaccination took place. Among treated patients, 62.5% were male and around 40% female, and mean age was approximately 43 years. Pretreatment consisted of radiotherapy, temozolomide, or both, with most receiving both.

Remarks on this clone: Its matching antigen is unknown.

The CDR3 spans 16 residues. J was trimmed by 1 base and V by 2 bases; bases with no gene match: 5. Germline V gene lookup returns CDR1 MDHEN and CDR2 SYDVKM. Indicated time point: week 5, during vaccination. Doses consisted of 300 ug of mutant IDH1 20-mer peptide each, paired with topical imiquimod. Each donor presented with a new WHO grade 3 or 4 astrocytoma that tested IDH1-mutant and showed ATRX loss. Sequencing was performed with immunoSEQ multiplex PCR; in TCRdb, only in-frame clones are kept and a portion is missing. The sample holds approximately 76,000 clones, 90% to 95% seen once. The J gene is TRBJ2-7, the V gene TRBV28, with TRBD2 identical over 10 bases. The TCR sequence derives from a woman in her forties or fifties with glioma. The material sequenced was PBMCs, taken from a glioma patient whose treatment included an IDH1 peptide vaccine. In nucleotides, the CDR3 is TGTGCCAGCAGTTTACCGACTAGCGGGTTATCCTACGAGCAGTACTTC. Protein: CASSLPTSGLSYEQYF.